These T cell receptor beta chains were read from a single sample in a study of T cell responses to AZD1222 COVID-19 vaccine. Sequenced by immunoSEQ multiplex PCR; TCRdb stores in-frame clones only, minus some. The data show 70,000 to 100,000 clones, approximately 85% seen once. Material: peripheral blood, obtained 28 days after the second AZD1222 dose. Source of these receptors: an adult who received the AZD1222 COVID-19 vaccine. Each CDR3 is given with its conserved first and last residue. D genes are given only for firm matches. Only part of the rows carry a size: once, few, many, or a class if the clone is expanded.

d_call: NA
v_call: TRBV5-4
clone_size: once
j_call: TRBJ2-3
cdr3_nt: TGTGCCAGCTCATACCCCCACACAGATACGCAGTATTTT
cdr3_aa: CASSYPHTDTQYF

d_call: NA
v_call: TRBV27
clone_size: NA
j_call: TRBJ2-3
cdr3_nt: TGTGCCAGCAGTCCCCTGGGGGGGCGCACAGATACGCAGTATTTT
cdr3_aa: CASSPLGGRTDTQYF

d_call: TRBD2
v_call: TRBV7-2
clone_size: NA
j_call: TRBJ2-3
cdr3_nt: TGTGCCAGCAGCTTAGCTAGCGGGGGACGCACAGATACGCAGTATTTT
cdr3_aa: CASSLASGGRTDTQYF

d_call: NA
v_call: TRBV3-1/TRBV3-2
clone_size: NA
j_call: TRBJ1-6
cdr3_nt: TGTGCCAGCAGCCAAATCCAGGGGAGAAATTCACCCCTCCACTTT
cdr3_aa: CASSQIQGRNSPLHF

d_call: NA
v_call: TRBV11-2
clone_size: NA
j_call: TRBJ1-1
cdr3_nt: TGTGCCAGCAGCTCATACACAGAGAACACTGAAGCTTTCTTT
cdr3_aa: CASSSYTENTEAFF

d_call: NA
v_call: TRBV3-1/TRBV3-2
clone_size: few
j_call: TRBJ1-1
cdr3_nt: TGTGCCAGCAGCCAAGGGGGGGTACACGAGGCCGACACTGAAGCTTTCTTT
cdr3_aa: CASSQGGVHEADTEAFF

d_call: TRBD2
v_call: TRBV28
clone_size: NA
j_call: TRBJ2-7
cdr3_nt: TGTGCCAGCAGATTAACCAGGACTAGGGGCGAGCAGTACTTC
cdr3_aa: CASRLTRTRGEQYF

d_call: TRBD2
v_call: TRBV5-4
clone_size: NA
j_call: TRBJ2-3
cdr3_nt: TGTGCCAGCAGCACATACCTAGCGGGGGGGAGCACAGATACGCAGTATTTT
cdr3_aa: CASSTYLAGGSTDTQYF

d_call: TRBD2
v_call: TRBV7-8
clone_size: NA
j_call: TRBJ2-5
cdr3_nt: TGTGCCAGCAGCTTAGGGCTAGCGGGAGAGACCCAGTACTTC
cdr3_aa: CASSLGLAGETQYF

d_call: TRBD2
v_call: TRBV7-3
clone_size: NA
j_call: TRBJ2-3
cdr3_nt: TGTGCCAGCAGCTTTGGGACTAGCGGGAGCACAGATACGCAGTATTTT
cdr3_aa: CASSFGTSGSTDTQYF

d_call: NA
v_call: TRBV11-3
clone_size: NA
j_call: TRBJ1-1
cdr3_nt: TGTGCCAGCAGCTTCGGACACGGAGAAGCTTTCTTT
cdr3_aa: CASSFGHGEAFF

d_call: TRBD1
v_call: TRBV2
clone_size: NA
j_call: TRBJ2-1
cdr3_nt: TGTGCCAGCCGGACAGGGTACTACAATGAGCAGTTCTTC
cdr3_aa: CASRTGYYNEQFF

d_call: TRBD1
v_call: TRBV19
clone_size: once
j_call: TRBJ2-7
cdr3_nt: TGTGCCAGTAGTCGACAGGGCTTCTACGAGCAGTACTTC
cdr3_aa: CASSRQGFYEQYF

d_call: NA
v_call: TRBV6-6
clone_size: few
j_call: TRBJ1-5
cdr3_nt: TGTGCCAGCAGTTACTCGAAAGGGGGGCAGCCCCAGCATTTT
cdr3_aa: CASSYSKGGQPQHF

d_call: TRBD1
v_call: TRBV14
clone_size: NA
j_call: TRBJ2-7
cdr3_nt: TGTGCCAGCAGCCAAGATAGGACAGGGCTCTACGAGCAGTACTTC
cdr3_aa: CASSQDRTGLYEQYF

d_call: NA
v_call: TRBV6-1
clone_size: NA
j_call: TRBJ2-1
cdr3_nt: TGTGCCAGCAGTGACCCTCCGGGACTCCCGGAGCAGTTCTTC
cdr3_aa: CASSDPPGLPEQFF

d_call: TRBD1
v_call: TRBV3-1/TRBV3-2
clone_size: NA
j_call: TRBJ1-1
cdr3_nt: TGTGCCAGCAGCCTCCGACAGGGTAGCGCTTTCTTT
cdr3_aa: CASSLRQGSAFF

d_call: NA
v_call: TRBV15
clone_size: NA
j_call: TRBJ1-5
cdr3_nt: TGTGCCACCAGCAGAGAGGGGGCATGGAATCAGCCCCAGCATTTT
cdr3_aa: CATSREGAWNQPQHF

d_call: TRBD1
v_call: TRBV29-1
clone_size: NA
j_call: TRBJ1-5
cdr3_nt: TGCAGCGCCCGGACAGGGAGTAACAAGCCCCAGCATTTT
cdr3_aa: CSARTGSNKPQHF

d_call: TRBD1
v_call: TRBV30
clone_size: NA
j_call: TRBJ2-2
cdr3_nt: TGTGCCTGGAGGGGGCTCGGACAGGTGAACACCGGGGAGCTGTTTTTT
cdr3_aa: CAWRGLGQVNTGELFF

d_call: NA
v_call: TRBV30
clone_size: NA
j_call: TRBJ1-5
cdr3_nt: TGTGCCTGTGGCGGAAGCAATCAGCCCCAGCATTTT
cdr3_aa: CACGGSNQPQHF

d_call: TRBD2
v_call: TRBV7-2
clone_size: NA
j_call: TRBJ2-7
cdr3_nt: TGTGCCAGCAGCTTAGGTCGGCTCGCGGGAGTAGAAGAGCAGTACTTC
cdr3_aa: CASSLGRLAGVEEQYF

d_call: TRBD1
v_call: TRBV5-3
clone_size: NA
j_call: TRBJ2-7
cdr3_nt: TGTGCCAGAAGCGGGGGACAGGCCCTACCTTACGAGCAGTACTTC
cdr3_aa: CARSGGQALPYEQYF

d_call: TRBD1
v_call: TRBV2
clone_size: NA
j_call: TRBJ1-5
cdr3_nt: TGTGCCAGTGTGATGGACAGGGGGATTTCCAATCAGCCCCAGCATTTT
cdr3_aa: CASVMDRGISNQPQHF

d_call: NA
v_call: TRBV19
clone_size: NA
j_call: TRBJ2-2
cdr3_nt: TGTGCCAGTAGTATACAGGGGTCCGGGGAGCTGTTTTTT
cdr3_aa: CASSIQGSGELFF

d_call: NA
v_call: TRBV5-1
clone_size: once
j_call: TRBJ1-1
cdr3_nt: TGCGCCAGCAGCTCGGCAGCCAGAGGTGGCACTGAAGCTTTCTTT
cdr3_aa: CASSSAARGGTEAFF

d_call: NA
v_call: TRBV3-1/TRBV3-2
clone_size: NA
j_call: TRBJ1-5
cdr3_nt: TGTGCCAGCAGCCAAGAGGTACCCGAAGGGGATCAGCCCCAGCATTTT
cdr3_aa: CASSQEVPEGDQPQHF

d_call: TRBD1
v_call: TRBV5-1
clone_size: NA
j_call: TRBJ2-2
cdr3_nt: TGCGCCAGCAGCTCGAGCCGGGACAGGGATGCGAACACCGGGGAGCTGTTTTTT
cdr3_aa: CASSSSRDRDANTGELFF

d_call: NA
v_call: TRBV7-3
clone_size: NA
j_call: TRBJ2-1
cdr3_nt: TGTGCCAGCGCCTACGAGGACAGCTCCTACAATGAGCAGTTCTTC
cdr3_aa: CASAYEDSSYNEQFF

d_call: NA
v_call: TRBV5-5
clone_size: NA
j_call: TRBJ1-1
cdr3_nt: TGTGCCAGCAGCCGCACAAGGGAGAACACTGAAGCTTTCTTT
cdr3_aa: CASSRTRENTEAFF

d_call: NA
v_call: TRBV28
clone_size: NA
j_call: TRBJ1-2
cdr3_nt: TGTGCCGTCCAGAATAACTATGGCTACACCTTC
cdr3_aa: CAVQNNYGYTF

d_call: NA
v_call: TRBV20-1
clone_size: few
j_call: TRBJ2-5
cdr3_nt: TGCAGTGCTGCCGGTCAAGAGACCCAGTACTTC
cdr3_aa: CSAAGQETQYF

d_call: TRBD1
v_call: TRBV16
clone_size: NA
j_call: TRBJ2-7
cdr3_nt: TGTGCCAGCAGCCAGGGACAGGGGGCCGACGAGCAGTACTTC
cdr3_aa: CASSQGQGADEQYF

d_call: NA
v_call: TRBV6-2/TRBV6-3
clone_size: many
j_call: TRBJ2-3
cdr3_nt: TGTGCCAGCAGTTACTCCTCAAGCATACCCACGCAGTATTTT
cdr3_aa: CASSYSSSIPTQYF

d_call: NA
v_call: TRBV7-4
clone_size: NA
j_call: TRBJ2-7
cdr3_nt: TGTGCCAGCAGCCCCCCGAGGGGCGGGGCCCTCTACGAGCAGTACTTC
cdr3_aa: CASSPPRGGALYEQYF

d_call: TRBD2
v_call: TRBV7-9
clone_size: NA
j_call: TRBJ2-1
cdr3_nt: TGTGCCAGCAGCTTGAGTAGCGGGAGGGCCAATGAGCAGTTCTTC
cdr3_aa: CASSLSSGRANEQFF

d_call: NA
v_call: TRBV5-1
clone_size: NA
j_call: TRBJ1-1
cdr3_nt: TGCGCCAGCAGCTTGGCCGGGCAGGGGGAAGCTTTCTTT
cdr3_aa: CASSLAGQGEAFF

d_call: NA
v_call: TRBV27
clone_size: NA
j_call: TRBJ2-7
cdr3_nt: TGTGCCAGCAGTTTGGAGGGTCCCTACGAGCAGTACTTC
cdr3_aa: CASSLEGPYEQYF

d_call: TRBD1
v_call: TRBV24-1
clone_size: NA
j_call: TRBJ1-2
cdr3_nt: TGTGCCACCAGTGATCACGACAGGGACTATGGCTACACCTTC
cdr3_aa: CATSDHDRDYGYTF

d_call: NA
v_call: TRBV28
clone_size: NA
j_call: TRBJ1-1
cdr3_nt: TGTGCCAGCAGTTTATCCATACAGGGTGCAGCTTTCTTT
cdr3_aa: CASSLSIQGAAFF

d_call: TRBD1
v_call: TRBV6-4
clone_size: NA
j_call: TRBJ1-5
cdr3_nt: TGTGCCAGCCGACAGGGGGCCTACCATCAGCCCCAGCATTTT
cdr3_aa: CASRQGAYHQPQHF

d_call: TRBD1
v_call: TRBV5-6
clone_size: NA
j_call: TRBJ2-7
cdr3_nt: TGTGCCAGCAGACCTCGGGACAGCTCCTACGAGCAGTACTTC
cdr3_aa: CASRPRDSSYEQYF

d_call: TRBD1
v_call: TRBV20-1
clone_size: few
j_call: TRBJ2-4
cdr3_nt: TGCAGTGCTAGTGAGCAGGGGGTAGCCAAAAACATTCAGTACTTC
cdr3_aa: CSASEQGVAKNIQYF

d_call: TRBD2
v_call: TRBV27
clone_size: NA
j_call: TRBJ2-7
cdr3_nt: TGTGCCAGCAGTTTTAGCGGGTCTTCCTACGAGCAGTACTTC
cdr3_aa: CASSFSGSSYEQYF

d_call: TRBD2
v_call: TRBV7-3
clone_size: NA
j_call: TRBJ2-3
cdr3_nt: TGTGCCAGCAGCCGCGGACTAGCTCCCCGGCCTAGCACAGATACGCAGTATTTT
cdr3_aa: CASSRGLAPRPSTDTQYF

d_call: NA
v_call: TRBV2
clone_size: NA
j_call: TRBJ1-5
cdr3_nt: TGTGCCAGTGAGGGGGAGGGGGATCAGCCCCAGCATTTT
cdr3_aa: CASEGEGDQPQHF

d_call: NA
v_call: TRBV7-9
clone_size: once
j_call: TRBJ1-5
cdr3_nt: TGTGCCAGCAGCTTAGATGGCGGCAGCAATCAGCCCCAGCATTTT
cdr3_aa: CASSLDGGSNQPQHF

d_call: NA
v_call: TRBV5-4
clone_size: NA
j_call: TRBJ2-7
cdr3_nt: TGTGCCAGCAGCTTGGAACTCAGCTCCTACGAGCAGTACTTC
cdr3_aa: CASSLELSSYEQYF

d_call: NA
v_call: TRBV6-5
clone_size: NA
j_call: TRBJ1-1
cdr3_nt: TGTGCCAGCAGGTATTCGATCTACACTGAAGCTTTCTTT
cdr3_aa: CASRYSIYTEAFF